This TCR beta chain was profiled in a study of cytomegalovirus exposure and HLA in healthy donors. In the study overall: An earlier analysis identified 117 million unique TCR beta sequences in 150 million to 200 million T cells.

This CDR3 is built from 15 residues. Germline-derived CDR1 and CDR2 are SGHDN and FVKESK. V was cut by 3 bases and J by 2 bases, with 13 bases left in between. Vbeta (60) and Jbeta (13) primers were used in the PCR. Using immunoSEQ multiplex PCR, the repertoire was profiled, and TCRdb retains in-frame clones only, with some absent. The sample consists of roughly 120,000 clones, around 76% of them appearing once. In regard to this clone: Its antigen is still unknown.

General study results and limits: A cluster of highly shared sequence variants was likely a sequencing artifact. The investigators catalogued about 170 TCR beta chains as cytomegalovirus-associated.

The clonotype was recovered from a woman aged 55-75 years in good health and CMV-seropositive. The sequenced sample was PBMCs. This chain joins TRBV14 and TRBJ1-2; D is undetermined. CDR3 in DNA: TGTGCCAGCAGCCACAACCGCGGAGTGAACTATGGCTACACCTTC. As protein: CASSHNRGVNYGYTF.